Below are 3 T cell receptor beta chains sequenced from a single sample in a study of beta chain features in type 1 diabetes. Study-wide findings and caveats: All four CD4+ subsets of Type 1 diabetes patients contained TCRB CDR3s that were moderately but significantly shorter.

Antigens of these TCRs are unknown. Every bit of the isolated RNA underwent reverse transcription, so sequencing read expressed TCRB transcripts. Generated by immunoSEQ multiplex PCR, the TCRdb table keeps only in-frame clones and is missing some. The sample lists roughly 730,000 clones, around an eighth occurring once. The sample was naive CD4+ T cells from blood. All receptors come from a man aged 18 to 35 with type 1 diabetes.

This clone came up a few times. V and J are TRBV4-1 and TRBJ1-1; maybe TRBD1 (5 bases). CDR1 and CDR2 from the germline V gene are MGHRA and YSYEKL. Trimming removed 4 bases from V and 4 bases from J, with 25 bases in between. The length of the CDR3 is 18 residues. The CDR3 DNA reads as TGCGCCAGCAGCCTTCTTAGCGGGGGAATCAAGAGAGGCACTGAAGCTTTCTTT. Protein product: CASSLLSGGIKRGTEAFF.

This clone turned up a few times. V and J are TRBV18 and TRBJ1-4; D remains unclear. Per the germline V gene, CDR1 is KGHSH and CDR2 is LQKENI. The length of the CDR3 is 14 residues. V shed 4 bases and J shed 5 bases, with 11 bases lying between them. CDR3 nucleotides: TGTGCCAGCTCACTGGCCACGGAGAATGAAAAACTGTTTTTT. It specifies CASSLATENEKLFF.

This clone came up a few times. The J gene is TRBJ1-6, the V gene TRBV5-1, with D hard to call. CDR3 size: 15 residues. Trimming removed 0 bases from V and 7 bases from J, with 11 bases in between. Per germline, CDR1 SGHRS and CDR2 YFSETQ. The CDR3 here is CASSLAGGTNSPLHF. The CDR3 DNA reads TGCGCCAGCAGCTTGGCTGGAGGTACCAATTCACCCCTCCACTTT. The whole variable domain, remainder taken from reference TRBV5-1 and TRBJ1-6, is KAGVTQTPRYLIKTRGQQVTLSCSPISGHRSVSWYQQTPGQGLQFLFEYFSETQRNKGNFPGRFSGRQFSNSRSEMNVSTLELGDSALYLCASSLAGGTNSPLHFGNGTRLTVT.